Listed below are T cell receptor beta chains from one sample, sequenced in a study of T-cell memory formation after mild COVID-19. TCRdb passed the 5' RACE reads through MiXCR, listing each CDR3 protein once. The data show more than 250,000 distinct CDR3 sequences, more than 15% seen once. Sequencing was carried out using PBMCs or a T cell subset sorted from them (not recorded which). The origin of the receptors is a man younger than 35 who had mild COVID-19 (a few samples of this study predate the infection). Cell type and time point are not known. CDR3s include the opening cysteine and the closing phenylalanine or tryptophan. A D gene is named only where the DNA matches it firmly. Some rows have no size entry. The others give once, few or many, or a class for an expanded clone.

d_call	clone_size	v_call	cdr3_length	j_call	cdr3_aa	cdr3_nt
NA	few	TRBV27	21	TRBJ1-1	CASSQLGAGGRKVNGNTEAFF	TGTGCCAGCAGCCAGCTGGGGGCTGGGGGGCGCAAGGTCAACGGGAACACTGAAGCTTTCTTT
TRBD1	NA	TRBV7-3	13	TRBJ2-1	CASSSQGWDEQFF	TGTGCCAGCAGCTCACAGGGGTGGGATGAGCAGTTCTTC
TRBD2	few	TRBV4-1	15	TRBJ2-1	CASTHWVERGDEQFF	TGCGCCAGCACCCATTGGGTAGAGCGGGGAGATGAGCAGTTCTTC
NA	many	TRBV5-6	12	TRBJ1-5	CASSLLDQPQHF	TGTGCCAGCAGCTTACTGGACCAGCCCCAGCATTTT
NA	NA	TRBV7-9	13	TRBJ2-7	CASTPDSSYEQYF	TGTGCCAGCACCCCGGACAGCTCCTACGAGCAGTACTTC
NA	NA	TRBV7-2	16	TRBJ1-2	CASSFSARAENYGYTF	TGTGCCAGCAGCTTTAGCGCGAGGGCTGAGAACTATGGCTACACCTTC
NA	NA	TRBV6-5	16	TRBJ1-5	CASMLNPGQSNQPQHF	TGTGCCAGCATGTTGAACCCAGGACAGTCCAATCAGCCCCAGCATTTT
TRBD1	few	TRBV6-2/TRBV6-3	13	TRBJ2-1	CASSPTGGGEQFF	TGTGCCAGCAGTCCGACAGGGGGCGGTGAGCAGTTCTTC
NA	once	TRBV7-6	19	TRBJ2-3	CASSLASRDMLASTDTQYF	TGTGCCAGCAGCTTAGCATCGCGGGACATGCTCGCTAGCACAGATACGCAGTATTTT
TRBD1	NA	TRBV24-1	14	TRBJ2-5	CATSDPTGVETQYF	TGTGCCACCAGTGACCCCACAGGGGTTGAGACCCAGTACTTC
TRBD1	many	TRBV6-2/TRBV6-3	14	TRBJ2-2	CASRYRGDTGELFF	TGTGCCAGCAGATACAGGGGGGACACCGGGGAGCTGTTTTTT
NA	few	TRBV6-4	13	TRBJ2-2	CASSPRDTGELFF	TGTGCCAGCAGTCCCCGGGACACCGGGGAGCTGTTTTTT
TRBD2	few	TRBV7-6	17	TRBJ2-3	CASSLGPSGGAVDTQYF	TGTGCCAGCAGCTTAGGGCCCAGCGGGGGGGCTGTAGATACGCAGTATTTT
NA	NA	TRBV2	12	TRBJ1-1	CASSPLGGVAFF	TGTGCCAGCAGCCCACTGGGGGGGGTAGCTTTCTTT
TRBD2	few	TRBV20-1	16	TRBJ2-3	CSASSGGATSTDTQYF	TGCAGTGCTTCTAGCGGGGGGGCGACTAGCACAGATACGCAGTATTTT
NA	NA	TRBV12-3/TRBV12-4	15	TRBJ2-1	CASTYDGRLNNEQFF	TGTGCCAGCACCTACGATGGCCGTCTAAACAATGAGCAGTTCTTC
NA	few	TRBV7-2	14	TRBJ2-1	CASSLPPDYNEQFF	TGTGCCAGCAGCTTACCGCCGGACTACAATGAGCAGTTCTTC
TRBD1	NA	TRBV7-9	15	TRBJ1-6	CASSLGTGDHSPLHF	TGTGCCAGCAGTTTAGGGACAGGGGATCATTCACCCCTCCACTTT
TRBD1	NA	TRBV20-1	14	TRBJ1-6	CSARGTGGISPLHF	TGCAGTGCTAGGGGGACAGGGGGTATTTCACCCCTCCACTTT
NA	once	TRBV6-2/TRBV6-3	17	TRBJ2-5	CASSYSKTGPALGTQYF	TGTGCCAGCAGTTACTCGAAGACGGGACCAGCCTTGGGGACCCAGTACTTC
NA	few	TRBV19	16	TRBJ2-3	CASSIRPGMSTDTQYF	TGTGCCAGTAGTATCCGTCCGGGGATGAGCACAGATACGCAGTATTTT
NA	few	TRBV7-2	16	TRBJ2-3	CASSASGDEGGYTQYF	TGTGCCAGCAGCGCCAGCGGTGACGAGGGGGGATATACGCAGTATTTT
TRBD1	NA	TRBV10-3	14	TRBJ1-1	CAITEGQLNTEAFF	TGTGCCATCACCGAGGGACAGCTAAACACTGAAGCTTTCTTT
NA	NA	TRBV7-6	15	TRBJ1-5	CASSLGVLGSQPQHF	TGTGCCAGCAGCTTAGGCGTATTGGGGAGTCAGCCCCAGCATTTT
TRBD2	many	TRBV7-2	16	TRBJ2-3	CASSPRVQRGTDTQYF	TGTGCCAGCAGCCCCCGAGTCCAGCGGGGGACAGATACGCAGTATTTT
NA	NA	TRBV29-1	13	TRBJ2-1	CSVSRQTYNEQFF	TGCAGCGTTTCGCGGCAAACCTACAATGAGCAGTTCTTC
NA	few	TRBV15	15	TRBJ2-5	CATSRDRAVGETQYF	TGTGCCACCAGCAGAGACAGGGCGGTAGGGGAGACCCAGTACTTC
NA	NA	TRBV6-5	12	TRBJ1-1	CASSQMDTEAFF	TGTGCCAGCAGCCAAATGGACACTGAAGCTTTCTTT
NA	NA	TRBV27	14	TRBJ2-7	CASAWAGPPYEQYF	TGTGCCAGCGCTTGGGCAGGACCTCCCTACGAGCAGTACTTC
TRBD1	few	TRBV2	11	TRBJ2-5	CAIMTGKTQYF	TGTGCCATCATGACAGGGAAGACCCAGTACTTC
NA	NA	TRBV11-3	13	TRBJ1-1	CASSGRLSTEAFF	TGTGCCAGCAGCGGGAGACTGAGCACTGAAGCTTTCTTT
NA	few	TRBV29-1	12	TRBJ1-5	CSVAQDLGPQHF	TGCAGCGTTGCCCAGGACCTCGGGCCCCAGCATTTT
NA	NA	TRBV4-2	16	TRBJ1-6	CASSQAPGPANSPLHF	TGTGCCAGCAGCCAAGCACCCGGACCAGCCAATTCACCCCTCCACTTT
NA	few	TRBV20-1	16	TRBJ1-3	CSARAPLGAKENTIYF	TGCAGTGCTAGAGCCCCTCTCGGGGCTAAGGAAAACACCATATATTTT
NA	many	TRBV29-1	13	TRBJ2-3	CSVEGGSTDTQYF	TGCAGCGTTGAAGGTGGCAGTACAGATACGCAGTATTTT
NA	NA	TRBV28	13	TRBJ1-2	CASSFFGGYGYTF	TGTGCCAGCAGTTTTTTTGGAGGCTATGGCTACACCTTC
NA	few	TRBV5-8	14	TRBJ2-3	CASRRTSPTDTQYF	TGTGCCAGCAGAAGGACCAGCCCCACAGATACGCAGTATTTT
NA	many	TRBV12-3/TRBV12-4	11	TRBJ2-1	CASSFYDEQFF	TGTGCCAGCAGTTTCTACGATGAGCAGTTCTTC
NA	few	TRBV28	13	TRBJ1-1	CASSLVGVTEAFF	TGTGCCAGCAGTTTAGTGGGAGTCACTGAAGCTTTCTTT
TRBD1	few	TRBV5-4	12	TRBJ1-1	CASSFGTDEAFF	TGTGCCAGCAGCTTCGGGACAGATGAAGCTTTCTTT
TRBD2	few	TRBV12-3/TRBV12-4	19	TRBJ2-2	CASSFRPGLAGDLTGELFF	TGTGCCAGCAGTTTTCGACCGGGACTAGCGGGGGACCTCACCGGGGAGCTGTTTTTT
NA	few	TRBV7-2	12	TRBJ2-7	CASSPPLLEQYF	TGTGCCAGCAGCCCACCCCTCCTAGAGCAGTACTTC
NA	few	TRBV3-1	15	TRBJ1-3	CASSQGQAFGNTIYF	TGTGCCAGCAGCCAAGGGCAGGCTTTTGGAAACACCATATATTTT
NA	NA	TRBV9	13	TRBJ2-5	CASSVVEGGTQYF	TGTGCCAGCAGCGTAGTGGAAGGAGGGACCCAGTACTTC
TRBD1	NA	TRBV4-2	17	TRBJ1-2	CASSRLSRGDRDHGYTF	TGTGCCAGCAGCCGACTTTCTCGTGGGGACAGGGATCATGGCTACACCTTC
NA	NA	TRBV7-2	15	TRBJ1-2	CASRPFPGQFDGYTF	TGTGCCAGCAGGCCTTTCCCGGGGCAGTTCGACGGCTACACCTTC
NA	NA	TRBV2	15	TRBJ1-1	CASDTRIGGVAEAFF	TGTGCCAGCGACACGAGGATAGGCGGGGTCGCTGAAGCTTTCTTT
TRBD2	few	TRBV7-3	20	TRBJ2-3	CASSLTGAGGPARPTDTQYF	TGTGCCAGCAGCTTAACGGGGGCGGGGGGTCCGGCCCGTCCCACAGATACGCAGTATTTT
TRBD2	few	TRBV20-1	16	TRBJ2-3	CSASPRDYPDADTQYF	TGCAGTGCTAGTCCCCGGGACTACCCGGATGCAGATACGCAGTATTTT
NA	NA	TRBV20-1	14	TRBJ1-1	CSARDPTRNTEAFF	TGCAGTGCTAGAGATCCCACTAGGAACACTGAAGCTTTCTTT
NA	NA	TRBV7-2	18	TRBJ2-3	CASSQNGGGVLSTDTQYF	TGTGCCAGCAGCCAGAACGGCGGGGGCGTACTTAGCACAGATACGCAGTATTTT
TRBD2	many	TRBV9	14	TRBJ2-1	CASSGSGGYNEQFF	TGTGCCAGCAGTGGGAGCGGGGGATACAATGAGCAGTTCTTC